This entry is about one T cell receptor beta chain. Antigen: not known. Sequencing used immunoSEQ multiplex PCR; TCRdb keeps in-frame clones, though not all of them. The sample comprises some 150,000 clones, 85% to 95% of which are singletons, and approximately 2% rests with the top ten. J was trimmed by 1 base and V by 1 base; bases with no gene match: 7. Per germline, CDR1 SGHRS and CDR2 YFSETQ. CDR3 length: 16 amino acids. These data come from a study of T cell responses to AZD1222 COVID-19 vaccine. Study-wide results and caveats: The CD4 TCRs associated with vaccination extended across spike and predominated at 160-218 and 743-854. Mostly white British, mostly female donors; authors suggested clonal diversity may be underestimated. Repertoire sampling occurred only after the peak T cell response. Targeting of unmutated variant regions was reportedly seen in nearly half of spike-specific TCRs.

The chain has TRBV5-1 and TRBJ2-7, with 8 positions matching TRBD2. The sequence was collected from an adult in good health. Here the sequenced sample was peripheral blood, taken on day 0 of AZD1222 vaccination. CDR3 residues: CASSLIPSGPSYEQYF. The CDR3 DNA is TGCGCCAGCAGCTTGATCCCTAGCGGGCCTTCCTACGAGCAGTACTTC.